The 23 T cell receptor beta chains given below trace back to one sample, sequenced in a study of identical twins. Each CDR3 protein gets one entry after TCRdb re-called the 5' RACE reads with MiXCR. Among hundreds of thousands of distinct CDR3 sequences listed, roughly 13% were seen once. The specimen sequenced was memory (CD45RO+) T cells sorted from blood. These receptors originate from a woman aged 18-29 years in good health.

Only a few counts were recorded for this clonotype. V and J are TRBV7-3 and TRBJ2-1; 7 bases map to TRBD2. Germline loops: CDR1 SGHTA, CDR2 FQGTGA. The trim removed 0 bases at V and 3 bases at J, leaving 5 bases unmatched. The CDR3 runs to 16 residues. The CDR3 here is CASSLTPTGGYNEQFF. The CDR3 coding sequence is TGTGCCAGCAGCTTAACCCCCACGGGGGGCTACAATGAGCAGTTCTTC.

This clonotype was counted ten times or more. The chain employs TRBV5-6 and TRBJ2-3; 7 bases align to TRBD2. The CDR3 loop spans 15 amino acids. CDR1 SGHDT and CDR2 YYEEEE come from the germline V gene. V was clipped by 4 bases and J by 6 bases; unmatched bases: 11. The CDR3 region is CASSHQAGSGDTQYF. CDR3 sequence (DNA): TGTGCCAGCAGCCACCAAGCGGGGTCTGGGGATACGCAGTATTTT.

This clonotype was detected only a few times. This chain connects TRBV6-1 to TRBJ2-1; D possibly corresponds to TRBD1 (5 bases). The CDR3 runs 15 residues. V was shortened by 4 bases and J by 5 bases, with 15 bases between the two germline ends. Germline V gives CDR1 MNHNS, CDR2 SASEGT. CDR3 in amino acids: CASSGARGRNNEQFF. Here the CDR3 DNA reads TGTGCCAGCAGTGGGGCTAGGGGCCGCAACAATGAGCAGTTCTTC.

This clonotype was recorded at least ten times. The chain recombines TRBV7-9 with TRBJ2-7, with unresolved D. Per the germline V gene, CDR1 is SEHNR and CDR2 is FQNEAQ (reference sequence). V shed 2 bases and J shed 6 bases, with 8 bases lying between them. The CDR3 length is 12 residues. CDR3 sequence (DNA): TGTGCCAGCAGCTTAACCCTTTCCGAGCAGTACTTC. It yields the protein CASSLTLSEQYF.

This clonotype was picked up a small number of times. This CDR3 reads CASTLSQGDYGQFF. The CDR3 DNA is TGCGCCAGCACCTTAAGCCAGGGGGACTATGGGCAGTTCTTC. The chain employs TRBV5-1 and TRBJ2-1; tentatively, D is TRBD1 or TRBD2 (7 bases each). Germline lookup yields CDR1 SGHRS and CDR2 YFSETQ. The V and J ends lost 6 bases and 12 bases respectively, with 22 bases between them. The CDR3 has 14 amino acids.

There are many counts of this clonotype. The chain combines TRBV5-1 with TRBJ1-1; TRBD1 might be the D (5 bases). CDR1 is SGHRS and CDR2 is YFSETQ in the germline V gene. Trimming removed 0 bases at V and 6 bases at J, with 9 bases between. This CDR3 contains 13 residues. CDR3 loop: CASSLVGGAEAFF. CDR3 DNA sequence: TGCGCCAGCAGCTTGGTTGGGGGTGCTGAAGCTTTCTTT.

This clonotype was observed a few times. The rearrangement joins TRBV5-4 to TRBJ2-1, with 12 bases lining up with TRBD2. The CDR3 runs 16 residues. Germline loops: CDR1 SGHNT, CDR2 YYREEE (reference sequence). J was trimmed by 6 bases and V by 5 bases; bases with no gene match: 9. The CDR3 region is CASSPLSSGRANEQFF. The CDR3 DNA is TGTGCCAGCAGTCCCCTCTCTAGCGGGAGGGCCAATGAGCAGTTCTTC.

This clonotype was counted between two and nine times. V gene TRBV5-1 combines with J gene TRBJ2-1; 8 bases map to TRBD2. CDR3 length: 14 residues. Germline-derived CDR1 and CDR2 are SGHRS and YFSETQ. V lost 4 bases to trimming and J lost 9 bases; unmatched junction nucleotides: 9. CDR3 sequence reads: CASSLAGGAGEQFF. The CDR3 DNA reads as TGCGCCAGCAGCCTGGCCGGGGGGGCCGGTGAGCAGTTCTTC.

The chain uses TRBV27 and TRBJ2-2; 7 bases align to TRBD1. Germline V lookup: CDR1 MNHEY, CDR2 SMNVEV (reference sequence). The V and J ends lost 1 base and 2 bases, in that order; junction bases with no gene match: 4. The CDR3 is 16 residues long. CDR3 residues: CASSLFGTDNTGELFF. For the CDR3, the DNA is TGTGCCAGCAGTTTATTCGGGACAGACAACACCGGGGAGCTGTTTTTT.

CDR3 loop: CASSSQSSVGARWSYEQYF. The CDR3 DNA reads TGTGCCAGCAGCTCCCAGTCCTCGGTGGGGGCACGTTGGTCCTACGAGCAGTACTTC. This chain links TRBV7-8 with TRBJ2-7; the D gene is possibly TRBD1 (6 bases). V was trimmed by 4 bases and J by 1 base, leaving 26 bases between them. The CDR3 has 19 amino acids. CDR1 is SGHVS and CDR2 is FQNEAQ in the germline V gene.

Of note for this clonotype: This may stem from a read error, because a much larger clone lies one nucleotide away. CDR3 protein: CASSLYGDHHEQYF. In DNA form, the CDR3 reads TGTGCCAGCAGTTTATATGGGGATCACCACGAGCAGTACTTC. The chain combines TRBV12-3 or TRBV12-4 with TRBJ2-7; unclear D gene. Trimming removed 2 bases from V and 5 bases from J, with 13 bases in between. The CDR3 spans 14 residues.

This clonotype was recorded a few times. The chain has TRBV9 and TRBJ2-7; D gene uncertain. This CDR3 spans 14 amino acids. The germline V gene has CDR1 SGDLS and CDR2 YYNGEE. V shed 2 bases and J shed 0 bases, with 9 bases lying between them. The CDR3 nucleotides are TGTGCCAGCAGCGTGTCAGTAAGCTCCTACGAGCAGTACTTC. Its protein product is CASSVSVSSYEQYF.

V gene TRBV3-1 combines with J gene TRBJ1-1; no reliable D call. The CDR3 sequence is 14 residues long. Trimming cost V 0 bases and J 7 bases, with 12 bases left between them. The germline V gene encodes CDR1 LGHDT and CDR2 YNNKEL (reference sequence). The CDR3 nucleotides read TGTGCCAGCAGCCAAGAAACCACTCGTGGTGAAGCTTTCTTT. Its translation is CASSQETTRGEAFF.

This clonotype was seen only a few times. The CDR3: CASSLDDRGYYGYTF. The CDR3 coding sequence is TGCGCCAGCAGCTTGGATGACAGGGGATACTATGGCTACACCTTC. The chain is built from TRBV5-1 and TRBJ1-2; TRBD1 matches 8 bases. The CDR3 is 15 amino acids. Germline CDR1 SGHRS, CDR2 YFSETQ. V shed 0 bases and J 3 bases; nucleotides not matched to a gene: 4.

This chain connects TRBV20-1 to TRBJ2-1, with TRBD2 matching 9 bases. The junction had 10 bases not matched to a gene; V was cut back by 3 bases and J by 7 bases. Germline values: CDR1 DFQATT, CDR2 SNEGSKA (reference sequence). The CDR3 is 15 amino acids. The CDR3 nucleotides read TGCAGTGCTAGGTTAGCTCTAGCGGGGCATAATGAGCAGTTCTTC. Translation gives CSARLALAGHNEQFF.

This clonotype came up a few times. The genes are TRBV20-1 and TRBJ2-7; TRBD1 might be the D (6 bases). The CDR3 has 15 amino acids. Germline assignment: CDR1 DFQATT and CDR2 SNEGSKA (reference sequence). The V end was cut by 3 bases, the J end by 2 bases, with 17 bases between. CDR3 sequence reads: CSASGAGVSAYEQYF. The CDR3 coding sequence is TGCAGTGCTAGCGGGGCAGGGGTTTCCGCCTACGAGCAGTACTTC.

The rearrangement joins TRBV6-1 to TRBJ2-7, with a tentative D call TRBD1 (6 bases). The CDR3 has 15 residues. The V end was cut by 5 bases, the J end by 1 base, with 15 bases between. Looked up from germline, CDR1 is MNHNS and CDR2 is SASEGT. The CDR3 DNA reads TGTGCCAGCAGTCGTGGGGACACTACATCCTACGAGCAGTACTTC. It codes for CASSRGDTTSYEQYF.

This clonotype came up many times. The V call is TRBV20-1, the J call TRBJ1-1; 7 bases are a match to TRBD1. The J segment lost 0 bases and the V segment lost 2 bases, leaving 6 bases of the junction unmatched. CDR1 and CDR2 from the germline V gene are DFQATT and SNEGSKA (reference sequence). This CDR3 has 15 amino acids. The CDR3 loop is CSARRRDSLNTEAFF. The CDR3 nucleotides are TGCAGTGCTAGAAGGCGGGACAGCTTGAACACTGAAGCTTTCTTT.

This clonotype was seen a handful of times. The genes are TRBV9 and TRBJ2-1; D not certain. There are 14 residues in the CDR3. Trimming cost V 0 bases and J 7 bases, with 11 bases left between them. From germline, CDR1 is SGDLS and CDR2 YYNGEE. CDR3 bases: TGTGCCAGCAGCGTAGCGAGAGCGTCGAATGAGCAGTTCTTC. Translated, it gives CASSVARASNEQFF.

At least ten counts were recorded for this clonotype. J is TRBJ1-5 and V is TRBV12-3 or TRBV12-4; 8 bases are shared with TRBD1. With 7 bases clipped from V and 0 bases from J, the junction kept 5 bases outside the gene matches. CDR3 length: 15 residues. The CDR3 here is CASTPDRDSNQPQHF. The CDR3 DNA reads as TGTGCCAGCACCCCGGACAGGGATAGCAATCAGCCCCAGCATTTT.

This clonotype was seen many times. This sequence joins TRBV7-8 and TRBJ2-3; D gene ambiguous. The CDR3 has 16 residues. The germline CDR1 and CDR2 sequences are SGHVS and FQNEAQ. V was pared by 5 bases and J by 0 bases, with 15 bases between. The CDR3 DNA is TGTGCCAGCAGCACCCGAGGCACTACTAGCACAGATACGCAGTATTTT. It codes for CASSTRGTTSTDTQYF.

The chain joins TRBV3-1 to TRBJ1-2, with TRBD1 identical over 7 bases. CDR1 and CDR2 (germline): LGHDT, YNNKEL (reference sequence). The CDR3 length is 15 residues. Trimming took 0 bases from V and 8 from J; bases not matched to a gene: 9. The CDR3 here is CASSQEDRASGGYTF. The CDR3 DNA reads as TGTGCCAGCAGCCAAGAAGACAGGGCTTCCGGGGGCTACACCTTC.

The genes are TRBV9 and TRBJ2-3, with 8 bases lining up with TRBD1. The CDR3 has 15 amino acids. CDR1 and CDR2 (germline): SGDLS, YYNGEE. V shed 0 bases and J 2 bases; nucleotides not matched to a gene: 2. The CDR3 reads CASSVEQGVTDTQYF. The CDR3 region has the DNA TGTGCCAGCAGCGTAGAACAGGGGGTCACAGATACGCAGTATTTT. The full variable domain, with the rest looked up from reference TRBV9 and TRBJ2-3, is DSGVTQTPKHLITATGQRVTLRCSPRSGDLSVYWYQQSLDQGLQFLIQYYNGEERAKGNILERFSAQQFPDLHSELNLSSLELGDSALYFCASSVEQGVTDTQYFGPGTRLTVL.